This is a list of T cell receptor beta chains from one sample in a study of graft-versus-host responses after intestinal transplantation. Data came from immunoSEQ multiplex PCR; TCRdb stores just in-frame clones and leaves some out. This repertoire shows about 19,000 clones, roughly a third found once; its top ten account for about 2%. Sequencing was performed on alloreactive CD4+ T cells from a mixed lymphocyte reaction culture, taken before transplantation. All receptors come from a human patient who was an organ donor for intestinal transplantation. Both conserved end residues are trimmed from each CDR3. The D gene is left open where the match is weak.

TRBV6-1 NA ASSPIGPHTEAF
TRBV29-1 TRBD2 SVGGLAGYGTDTQY
TRBV6-1 NA ASIFGGHPNTEAF
TRBV7-7 NA ASSPGQGSTDTQY
TRBV5-1 TRBD2 ASSLTSGSYEQY
TRBV7-2 NA ASSLAVQETQY
TRBV2 NA ASIDHEGSGAQY
TRBV6-5 TRBD2 ASSFSGPNTGELF
TRBV5-1 TRBD1 ASRVGTVLYNEQF
TRBV28 NA ASSLYRVYGYT
TRBV5-1 TRBD2 ASSLAGAGATDTQY
TRBV10-3 TRBD1 ASGQGPGTGLF
TRBV27 NA ASSLFGGRETQY
TRBV5-1 NA ASSLLGERSGANVLT
TRBV2 TRBD2 ASSPTGLAGDGPQY
TRBV23-1 TRBD1 ASSQPRDRGREQY
TRBV4-1 TRBD2 ASSQHYKLGLAGPKY
TRBV27 NA ASSPLYVSGLSYEQY
TRBV2 NA ASSAFGVGETQY
TRBV6-1 NA ASSAQLASEQY
TRBV7-2 TRBD2 ASSLVTGGYEQY
TRBV7-8 NA ASSLESRGPQH
TRBV6-1 NA ASSEEGMEGY